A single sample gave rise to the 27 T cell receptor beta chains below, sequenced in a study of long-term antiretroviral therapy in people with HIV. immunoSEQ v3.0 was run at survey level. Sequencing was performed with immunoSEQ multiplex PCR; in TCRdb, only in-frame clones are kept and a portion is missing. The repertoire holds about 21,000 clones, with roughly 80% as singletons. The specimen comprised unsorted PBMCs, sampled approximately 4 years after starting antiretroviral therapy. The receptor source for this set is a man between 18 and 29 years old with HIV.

CDR3 protein: CASTTEDNEQFF. As DNA, the CDR3 is TGTGCCAGTACTACGGAGGACAATGAGCAGTTCTTC. V gene TRBV19 combines with J gene TRBJ2-1, with D perhaps matching TRBD2 (5 bases). CDR3 length equals 12 residues. Germline V gene sequence: CDR1 LNHDA, CDR2 SQIVND (reference sequence). Trimming left V 7 bases short and J 5 bases short, with 9 bases between.

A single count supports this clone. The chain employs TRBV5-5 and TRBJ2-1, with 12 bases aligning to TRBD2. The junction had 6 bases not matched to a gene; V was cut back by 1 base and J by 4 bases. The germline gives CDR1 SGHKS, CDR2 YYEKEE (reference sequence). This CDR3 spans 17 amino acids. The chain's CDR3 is CASSLTSGGQKYNEQFF. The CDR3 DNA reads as TGTGCCAGCAGCTTGACTAGCGGGGGGCAGAAATACAATGAGCAGTTCTTC.

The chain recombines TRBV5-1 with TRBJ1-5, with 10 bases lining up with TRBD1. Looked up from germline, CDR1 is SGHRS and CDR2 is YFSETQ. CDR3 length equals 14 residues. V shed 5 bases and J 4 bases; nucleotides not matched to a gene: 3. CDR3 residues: CASSPGQGNQPQHF. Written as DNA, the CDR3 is TGCGCCAGCAGTCCGGGACAGGGGAATCAGCCCCAGCATTTT.

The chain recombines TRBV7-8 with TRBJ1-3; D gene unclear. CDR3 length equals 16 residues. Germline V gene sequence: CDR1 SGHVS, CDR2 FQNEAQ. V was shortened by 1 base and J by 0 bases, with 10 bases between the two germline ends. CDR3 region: CASSLVGGDSGNTIYF. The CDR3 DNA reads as TGTGCCAGCAGCTTAGTTGGCGGCGACTCTGGAAACACCATATATTTT.

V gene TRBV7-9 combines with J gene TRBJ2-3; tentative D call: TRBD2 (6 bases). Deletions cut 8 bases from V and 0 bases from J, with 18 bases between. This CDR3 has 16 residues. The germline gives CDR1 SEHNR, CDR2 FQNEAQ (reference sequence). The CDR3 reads CASVYYWDSSTDTQYF. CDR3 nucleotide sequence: TGTGCCAGCGTATACTATTGGGACTCTAGCACAGATACGCAGTATTTT. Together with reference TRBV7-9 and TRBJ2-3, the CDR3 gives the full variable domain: DTGVSQNPRHKITKRGQNVTFRCDPISEHNRLYWYRQTLGQGPEFLTYFQNEAQLEKSRLLSDRFSAERPKGSFSTLEIQRTEQGDSAMYLCASVYYWDSSTDTQYFGPGTRLTVL.

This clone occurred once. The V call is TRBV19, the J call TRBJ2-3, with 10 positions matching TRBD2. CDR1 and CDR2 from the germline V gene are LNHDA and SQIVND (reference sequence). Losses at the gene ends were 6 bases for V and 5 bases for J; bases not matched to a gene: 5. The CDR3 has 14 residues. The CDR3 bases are TGTGCCAGTAGGGAGCGGGGGGGAGGAGATACGCAGTATTTT. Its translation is CASRERGGGDTQYF.

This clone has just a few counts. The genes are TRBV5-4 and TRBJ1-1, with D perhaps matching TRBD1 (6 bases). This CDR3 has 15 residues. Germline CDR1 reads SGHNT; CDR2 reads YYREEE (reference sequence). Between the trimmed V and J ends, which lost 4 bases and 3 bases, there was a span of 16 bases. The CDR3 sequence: CASSPMRGADTEAFF. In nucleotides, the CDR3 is TGTGCCAGCAGCCCGATGAGGGGGGCGGACACTGAAGCTTTCTTT.

CDR3 bases: TGTGCCAGCAGCCCGGCCCCCCGAAGGGAAGCTTTCTTT. Residues: CASSPAPRREAFF. The V and J genes are TRBV6-1 and TRBJ1-1; D is uncertain. Germline lookup yields CDR1 MNHNS and CDR2 SASEGT. The V gene lost 6 bases and the J gene lost 8 bases, with 16 bases spanning the gap. The CDR3 consists of 13 residues.

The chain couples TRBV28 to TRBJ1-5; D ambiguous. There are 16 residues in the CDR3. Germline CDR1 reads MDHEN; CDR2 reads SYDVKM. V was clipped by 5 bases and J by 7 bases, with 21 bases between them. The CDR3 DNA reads TGTGCCAGCAGTCTAATCTCCTACACCCCCGCCCAGCCCCAGCATTTT. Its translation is CASSLISYTPAQPQHF.

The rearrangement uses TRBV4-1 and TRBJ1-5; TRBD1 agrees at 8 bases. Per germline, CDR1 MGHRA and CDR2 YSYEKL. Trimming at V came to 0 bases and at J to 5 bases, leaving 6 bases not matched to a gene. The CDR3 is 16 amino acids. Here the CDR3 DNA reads TGCGCCAGCAGCCAAGATCGGGACAGGAGCTATCAGCCCCAGCATTTT. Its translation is CASSQDRDRSYQPQHF.

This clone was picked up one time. CDR3 sequence (DNA): TGTGCCAGCTCACCGGGGGGAGGCACAGATACGCAGTATTTT. Protein: CASSPGGGTDTQYF. This chain joins TRBV18 and TRBJ2-3, with D possibly TRBD2 on 6 matching bases. V was pared by 3 bases and J by 1 base, with 8 bases between. CDR1 and CDR2 from the germline V gene are KGHSH and LQKENI. The CDR3 is made up of 14 amino acids.

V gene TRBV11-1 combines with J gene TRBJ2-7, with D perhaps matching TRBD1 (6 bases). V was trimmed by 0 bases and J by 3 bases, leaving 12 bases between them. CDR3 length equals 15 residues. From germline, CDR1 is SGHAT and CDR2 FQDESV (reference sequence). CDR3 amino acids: CASSLAPGRGYEQYV. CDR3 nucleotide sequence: TGTGCCAGCAGCTTAGCCCCCGGCAGGGGCTACGAGCAGTACGTC.

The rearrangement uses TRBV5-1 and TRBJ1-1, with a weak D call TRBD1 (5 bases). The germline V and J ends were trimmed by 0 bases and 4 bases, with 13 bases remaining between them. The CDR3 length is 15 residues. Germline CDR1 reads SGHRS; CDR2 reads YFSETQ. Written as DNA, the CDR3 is TGCGCCAGCAGCTTGGCCGTGGGGGTACTCACTGAAGCTTTCTTT. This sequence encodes CASSLAVGVLTEAFF.

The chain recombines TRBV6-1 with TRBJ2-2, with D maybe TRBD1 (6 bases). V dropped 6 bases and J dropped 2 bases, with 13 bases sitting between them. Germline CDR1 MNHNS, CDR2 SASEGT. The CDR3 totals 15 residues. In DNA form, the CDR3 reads TGTGCCAGCAGCGCCGGGACACAAAACACCGGGGAGCTGTTTTTT. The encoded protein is CASSAGTQNTGELFF.

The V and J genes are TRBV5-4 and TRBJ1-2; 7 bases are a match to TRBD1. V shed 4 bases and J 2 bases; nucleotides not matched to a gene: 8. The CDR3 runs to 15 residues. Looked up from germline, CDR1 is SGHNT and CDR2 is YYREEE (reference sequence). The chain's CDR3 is CASSKDRVSNYGYTF. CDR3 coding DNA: TGTGCCAGCAGCAAAGACAGGGTATCGAACTATGGCTACACCTTC.

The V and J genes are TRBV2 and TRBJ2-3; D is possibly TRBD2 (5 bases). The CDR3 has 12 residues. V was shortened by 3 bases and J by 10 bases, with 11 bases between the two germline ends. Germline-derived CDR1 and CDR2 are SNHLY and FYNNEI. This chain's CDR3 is CASSEGSRAQYF. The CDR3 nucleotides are TGTGCCAGCAGTGAGGGGAGCCGAGCGCAGTATTTT.

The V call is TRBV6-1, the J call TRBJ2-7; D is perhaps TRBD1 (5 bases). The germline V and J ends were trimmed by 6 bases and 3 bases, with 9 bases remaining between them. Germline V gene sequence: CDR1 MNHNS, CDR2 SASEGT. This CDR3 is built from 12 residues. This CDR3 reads CASSRDRYEQYF. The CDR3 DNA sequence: TGTGCCAGCAGCAGGGATCGCTACGAGCAGTACTTC.

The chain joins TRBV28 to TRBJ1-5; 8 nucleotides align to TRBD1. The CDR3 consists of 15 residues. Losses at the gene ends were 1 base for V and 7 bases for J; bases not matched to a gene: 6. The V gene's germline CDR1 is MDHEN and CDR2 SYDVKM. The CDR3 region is CASSLLDRESQPQHF. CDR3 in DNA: TGTGCCAGCAGTTTATTGGACAGGGAGAGCCAGCCCCAGCATTTT.

CDR3 nucleotides: TGTGCCAGCAAGGGGGCAGCGAATGGCTACACCTTC. It specifies CASKGAANGYTF. V and J are TRBV9 and TRBJ1-2, with 7 bases matching TRBD1. CDR1 SGDLS and CDR2 YYNGEE come from the germline V gene. This CDR3 has 12 amino acids. The V and J ends lost 6 bases and 6 bases, in that order; junction bases with no gene match: 5.

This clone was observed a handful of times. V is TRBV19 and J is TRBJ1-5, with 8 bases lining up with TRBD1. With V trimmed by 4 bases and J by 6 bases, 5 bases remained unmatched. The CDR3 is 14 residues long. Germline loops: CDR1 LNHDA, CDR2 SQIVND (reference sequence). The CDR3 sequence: CASSSTRGPQPQHF. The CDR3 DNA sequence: TGTGCCAGTAGTAGTACCAGGGGGCCTCAGCCCCAGCATTTT.

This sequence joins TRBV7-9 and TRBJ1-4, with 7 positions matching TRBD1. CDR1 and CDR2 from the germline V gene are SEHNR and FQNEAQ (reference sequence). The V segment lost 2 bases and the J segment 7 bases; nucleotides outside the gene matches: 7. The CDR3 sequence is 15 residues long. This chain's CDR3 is CASSLRQGDSEKLFF. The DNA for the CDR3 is TGTGCCAGCAGCTTACGACAGGGAGATAGTGAAAAACTGTTTTTT.

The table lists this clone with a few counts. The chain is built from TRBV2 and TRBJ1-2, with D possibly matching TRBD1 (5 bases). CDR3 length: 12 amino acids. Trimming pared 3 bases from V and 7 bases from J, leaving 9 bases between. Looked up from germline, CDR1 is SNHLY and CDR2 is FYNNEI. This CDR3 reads CASSDRGPGYTF. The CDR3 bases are TGTGCCAGCAGTGATAGGGGACCTGGCTACACCTTC.

The CDR3, as DNA: TGTGCCATCAAGGGGACAGGGGGCACGAACACTGAAGCTTTCTTT. It translates to CAIKGTGGTNTEAFF. This sequence joins TRBV10-3 and TRBJ1-1; 12 bases map to TRBD1. CDR1 and CDR2 (germline): ENHRY, SYGVKD. V shed 7 bases, J shed 1 base, and the junction held 4 bases outside the gene matches. The CDR3 extends over 15 amino acids.

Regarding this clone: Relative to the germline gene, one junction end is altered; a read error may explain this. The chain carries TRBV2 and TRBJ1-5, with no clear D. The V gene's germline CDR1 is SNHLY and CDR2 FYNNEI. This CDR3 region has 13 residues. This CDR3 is CASSEESSQPQHF. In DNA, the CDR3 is TGTGCCAGCAGTGAAGAGAGCAGTCAGCCCCAGCATTTT.

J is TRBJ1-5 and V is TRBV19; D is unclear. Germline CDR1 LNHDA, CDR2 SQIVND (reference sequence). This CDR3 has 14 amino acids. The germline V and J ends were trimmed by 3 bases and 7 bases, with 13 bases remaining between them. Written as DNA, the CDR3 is TGTGCCAGTAGTATCATGGGGAGTGGGCAGCCCCAGCATTTT. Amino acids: CASSIMGSGQPQHF.

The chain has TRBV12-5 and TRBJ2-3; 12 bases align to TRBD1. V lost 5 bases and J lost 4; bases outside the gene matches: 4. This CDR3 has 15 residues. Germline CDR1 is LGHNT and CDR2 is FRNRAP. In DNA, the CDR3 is TGTGCTAGTGGTCCGGGACAGGGGGCTGCAGATACGCAGTATTTT. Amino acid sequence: CASGPGQGAADTQYF.

The DNA for the CDR3 is TGTGCCAGCAGTGAGGATGTAAACACTGAAGCTTTCTTT. Translation gives CASSEDVNTEAFF. This chain connects TRBV2 to TRBJ1-1; D unclear. V lost 3 bases, J lost 2 bases, and 7 bases lay in between. The CDR3 loop spans 13 amino acids. The germline V gene encodes CDR1 SNHLY and CDR2 FYNNEI.